The T cell receptor beta chain under discussion was sequenced for a study of T cell repertoires in cytomegalovirus infection (dated by TCRdb to between 2017 and 2020). With respect to the entire study: Because public TCR beta signatures pointed to carriage of CMV infection together with the matching HLA type, the HLA type of each donor mattered for the analysis. Beyond this particular receptor, the publication reports: In the ex vivo response, HLA-C-restricted CMV-specific TCR beta clonotypes were dominant, and in two of eight donors the single most frequent clonotype came from this HLA-C-restricted group. In both this cohort and an independent cohort of 300 to 450 donors, the cumulative frequency of public TCR beta family members distinguished carriers of CMV infection plus the relevant HLA type.

This clonotype was recorded many times. Its antigen is unknown. Per-base quality was not reported, and no clone a single base away is much larger than it. Sequencing took place on an Illumina HiSeq 1500. TCRdb itself trimmed the public reads at Q25 with fastp, ran MiXCR and retained productive beta chains. When rows share a CDR3 protein, they turn into one entry using the most common DNA and genes. The sample table records about 490,000 distinct CDR3 sequences; 16% of these occur just once. The ten most abundant clones make up more than 20% of the sample. The germline V gene yields SGHRS for CDR1 and YFSETQ for CDR2. Reading from cysteine to phenylalanine, the CDR3 counts 14 amino acids. The entry retains the CDR3 DNA only, 42 bases that are in frame from base 1. V drops 4 bases and J drops 0 bases, leaving 10 bases in between.

This chain is built from TRBV5-1 and TRBJ1-2, and the D gene may be TRBD1, 5 bases matching. This TCR derives from a human donor in good health (CMV status not recorded). Some clones in this sample may be carry-over from other donors' samples. Input material: CD8+ T cells from PBMCs. The CDR3 protein sequence reads: CASSRTRTNYGYTF. The sequence in DNA is TGCGCCAGCAGCCGGACAAGGACTAACTATGGCTACACCTTC.